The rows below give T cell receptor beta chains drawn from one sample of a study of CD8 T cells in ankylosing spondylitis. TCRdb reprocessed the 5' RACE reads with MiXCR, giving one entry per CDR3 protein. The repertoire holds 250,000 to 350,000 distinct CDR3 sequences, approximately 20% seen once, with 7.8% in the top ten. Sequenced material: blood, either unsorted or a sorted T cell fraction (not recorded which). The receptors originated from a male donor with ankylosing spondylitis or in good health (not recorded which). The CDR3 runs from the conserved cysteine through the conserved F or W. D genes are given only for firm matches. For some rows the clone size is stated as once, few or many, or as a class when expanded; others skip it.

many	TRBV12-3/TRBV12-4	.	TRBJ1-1	CASSLRTAAEAFF	TGTGCCAGCAGTTTGAGGACAGCGGCTGAAGCTTTCTTT
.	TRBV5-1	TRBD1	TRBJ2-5	CASSSGQGWETQYF	TGCGCCAGCAGCTCCGGACAGGGGTGGGAGACCCAGTACTTC
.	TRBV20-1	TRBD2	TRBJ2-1	CSAEIAGVYNEQFF	TGCAGTGCGGAAATAGCGGGAGTCTACAATGAGCAGTTCTTC
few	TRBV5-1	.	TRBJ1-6	CASSLDIVGSPLHF	TGCGCCAGCAGCTTGGATATCGTGGGTTCACCCCTCCACTTT
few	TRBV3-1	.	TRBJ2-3	CASSQGRTTADTQYF	TGTGCCAGCAGCCAAGGGCGGACTACTGCAGATACGCAGTATTTT
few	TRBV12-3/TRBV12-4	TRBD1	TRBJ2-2	CASSLPQGVNTGELFF	TGTGCCAGCAGTTTACCACAGGGGGTGAACACCGGGGAGCTGTTTTTT
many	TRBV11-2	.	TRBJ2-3	CASSLGPGRDTQYF	TGTGCCAGCAGCTTAGGGCCAGGGAGAGATACGCAGTATTTT
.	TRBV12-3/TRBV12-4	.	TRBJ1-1	CASSSGHPNTEAFF	TGTGCCAGCAGTTCGGGACATCCAAACACTGAAGCTTTCTTT
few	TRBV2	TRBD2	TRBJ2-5	CASLVRLAGGETQYF	TGTGCCAGCCTAGTGCGTCTAGCGGGGGGAGAGACCCAGTACTTC
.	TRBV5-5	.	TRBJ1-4	CASRLRGATNEKLFF	TGTGCCAGCAGGCTGAGGGGCGCGACTAATGAAAAACTGTTTTTT
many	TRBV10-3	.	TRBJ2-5	CAISGGNRETQYF	TGTGCCATCAGTGGTGGCAATCGAGAGACCCAGTACTTC
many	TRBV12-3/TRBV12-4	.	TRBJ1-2	CASSYREGLYGYTF	TGTGCCAGCAGTTATCGTGAAGGACTCTATGGCTACACCTTC
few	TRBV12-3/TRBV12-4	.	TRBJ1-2	CASSFTDRGYTF	TGTGCCAGCAGTTTCACTGACAGAGGCTACACCTTC
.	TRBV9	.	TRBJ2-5	CASSVEGNRLETQYF	TGTGCCAGCAGCGTAGAGGGGAATCGGTTAGAGACCCAGTACTTC
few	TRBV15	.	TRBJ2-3	CATSRDPLATDTQYF	TGTGCCACCAGCAGAGATCCTCTAGCGACAGATACGCAGTATTTT
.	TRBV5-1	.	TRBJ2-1	CASSLGQSDHNEQFF	TGCGCCAGCAGCTTAGGTCAGAGTGACCACAATGAGCAGTTCTTC
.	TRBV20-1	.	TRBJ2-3	CSARDVLLAYTQYF	TGCAGTGCTAGAGATGTTTTGCTAGCCTATACGCAGTATTTT
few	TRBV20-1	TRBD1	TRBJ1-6	CSAITGGADNSPLHF	TGCAGTGCTATCACAGGGGGCGCGGATAATTCACCCCTCCACTTT
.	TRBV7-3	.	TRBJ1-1	CASSLTGIPNTEAFF	TGTGCCAGCAGCTTAACAGGGATACCGAACACTGAAGCTTTCTTT
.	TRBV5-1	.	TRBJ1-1	CASSSHGGREAFF	TGCGCCAGCAGCTCCCACGGGGGCAGGGAAGCTTTCTTT
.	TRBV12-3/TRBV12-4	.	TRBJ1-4	CASSSGTPGKELFF	TGTGCCAGCAGTTCCGGGACTCCGGGGAAGGAACTGTTTTTT
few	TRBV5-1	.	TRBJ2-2	CASSLSAPFITGELFF	TGCGCCAGCAGCTTGTCGGCACCCTTTATTACCGGGGAGCTGTTTTTT
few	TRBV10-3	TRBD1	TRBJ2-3	CAISAGQGGTQYF	TGTGCCATCAGTGCGGGACAGGGGGGTACGCAGTATTTT
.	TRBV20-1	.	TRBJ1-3	CSASDRSSGNTIYF	TGCAGTGCGTCGGACCGAAGCTCTGGAAACACCATATATTTT
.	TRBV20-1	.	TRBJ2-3	CSARDSPGAADTQYF	TGCAGTGCTAGAGATTCCCCAGGGGCGGCAGATACGCAGTATTTT
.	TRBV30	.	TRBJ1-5	CAWSATTLDQPQHF	TGTGCCTGGAGTGCCACAACCCTCGATCAGCCCCAGCATTTT
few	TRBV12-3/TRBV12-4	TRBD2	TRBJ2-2	CASTDGTSVLGAGELFF	TGTGCCAGCACCGACGGGACTAGCGTTCTAGGAGCCGGGGAGCTGTTTTTT
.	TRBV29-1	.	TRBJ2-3	CSSERAGQRDTQYF	TGCAGCTCTGAGAGGGCGGGACAGAGAGATACGCAGTATTTT
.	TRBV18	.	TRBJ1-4	CASSPDSNEKLFF	TGTGCCAGCTCGCCGGACAGTAATGAAAAACTGTTTTTT
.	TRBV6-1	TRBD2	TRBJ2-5	CASSTNPGGIGTQYF	TGTGCCAGCAGTACAAATCCGGGGGGGATTGGGACCCAGTACTTC
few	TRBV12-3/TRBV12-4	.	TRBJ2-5	CASSSELGEEETQYF	TGTGCCAGCAGTTCCGAGTTGGGGGAGGAAGAGACCCAGTACTTC
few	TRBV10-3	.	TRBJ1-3	CAINPNGPGSSGNTIYF	TGTGCCATCAACCCAAACGGACCGGGTAGCTCTGGAAACACCATATATTTT
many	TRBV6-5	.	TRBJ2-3	CASSYSGLYRTDTQYF	TGTGCCAGCAGTTACTCAGGGCTCTACCGCACAGATACGCAGTATTTT
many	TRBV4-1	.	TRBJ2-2	CASKGAGELFF	TGCGCCAGCAAGGGTGCCGGGGAGCTGTTTTTT
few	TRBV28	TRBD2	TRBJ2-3	CASSLGPGLADDTDTQYF	TGTGCCAGCAGTTTAGGACCGGGACTAGCGGATGATACAGATACGCAGTATTTT
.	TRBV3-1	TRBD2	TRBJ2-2	CASSPRLALSGELFF	TGTGCCAGCAGCCCCAGACTAGCACTCTCCGGGGAGCTGTTTTTT
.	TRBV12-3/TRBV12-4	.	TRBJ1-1	CASSLEGVTPEAFF	TGTGCCAGCAGTTTAGAAGGGGTGACGCCTGAAGCTTTCTTT
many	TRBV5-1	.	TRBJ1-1	CASSPQPGRHTEAFF	TGCGCCAGCAGCCCGCAGCCAGGGCGGCACACTGAAGCTTTCTTT
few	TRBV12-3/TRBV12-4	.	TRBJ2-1	CASSVVGSDEQFF	TGTGCCAGCAGCGTTGTGGGGAGCGATGAGCAGTTCTTC
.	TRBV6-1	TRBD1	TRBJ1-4	CASLKETGTGGEKLFF	TGTGCCAGCCTCAAGGAGACCGGGACAGGGGGTGAAAAACTGTTTTTT
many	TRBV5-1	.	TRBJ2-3	CASSLRQLDTQYF	TGCGCCAGTAGCTTGCGGCAGCTAGATACGCAGTATTTT
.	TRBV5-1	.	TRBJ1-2	CASSLVRGEYGYTF	TGCGCCAGCAGCTTGGTGAGGGGAGAATATGGCTACACCTTC
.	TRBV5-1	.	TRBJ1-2	CASSSGPELYGYTF	TGCGCCAGCAGCTCTGGGCCCGAACTCTATGGCTACACCTTC
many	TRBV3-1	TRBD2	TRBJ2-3	CASSHDSGSTQYF	TGTGCCAGCAGCCATGATAGCGGGAGTACGCAGTATTTT
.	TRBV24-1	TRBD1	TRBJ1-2	CATSDPDRSGYTF	TGTGCCACCAGTGACCCGGACAGGAGTGGCTACACCTTC
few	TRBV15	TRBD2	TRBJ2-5	CATSTGTSVRETQYF	TGTGCCACCAGCACCGGGACTAGCGTCAGGGAGACCCAGTACTTC
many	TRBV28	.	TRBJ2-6	CASRPTGSSGANVLTF	TGTGCCAGCAGGCCGACAGGTAGCTCTGGGGCCAACGTCCTGACTTTC
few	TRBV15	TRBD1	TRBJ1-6	CATRGQGAMSGNSPLHF	TGTGCCACCAGGGGACAGGGTGCGATGAGTGGGAATTCACCCCTCCACTTT
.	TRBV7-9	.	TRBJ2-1	CASSLRQQSYNEQFF	TGTGCCAGCAGCTTAAGGCAGCAGTCCTACAATGAGCAGTTCTTC
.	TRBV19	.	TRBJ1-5	CASSLTRPGPYSNQPQHF	TGTGCCAGTAGCCTGACAAGGCCAGGGCCTTATAGCAATCAGCCCCAGCATTTT
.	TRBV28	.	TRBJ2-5	CASSNMGGRGLIETQYF	TGTGCCAGCAGTAATATGGGGGGACGGGGGTTGATCGAGACCCAGTACTTC
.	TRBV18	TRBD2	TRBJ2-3	CASSPRRSGGADTQYF	TGTGCCAGCTCACCACGTCGTAGCGGGGGAGCGGATACGCAGTATTTT
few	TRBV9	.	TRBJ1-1	CASSVVQGIMNTEAFF	TGTGCCAGCAGCGTAGTCCAGGGGATCATGAACACTGAAGCTTTCTTT
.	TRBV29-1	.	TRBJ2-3	CSVEVGGDTQYF	TGCAGCGTTGAAGTAGGGGGGGATACGCAGTATTTT
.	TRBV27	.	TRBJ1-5	CASRRGGASNQPQHF	TGTGCCAGCAGGCGGGGTGGGGCGAGCAATCAGCCCCAGCATTTT
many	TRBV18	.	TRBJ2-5	CASSPGVQETQYF	TGTGCCAGCTCACCAGGGGTACAAGAGACCCAGTACTTC
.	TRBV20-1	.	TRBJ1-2	CSARDSVNYGYTF	TGCAGTGCTAGGGACAGCGTTAACTATGGCTACACCTTC
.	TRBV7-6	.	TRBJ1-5	CASSLSQGGQPQHF	TGTGCCAGCAGCTTATCCCAGGGAGGGCAGCCCCAGCATTTT